This section outlines one T cell receptor beta chain sequence together with its context. Its antigen remains unidentified. For the second PCR, which ran for roughly 6 to 12 cycles, a sample-barcoded 5' primer and a J-beta primer mix were used. A 12-random-nucleotide template-switch adaptor tagged each cDNA molecule. One entry per CDR3 protein, called by TCRdb with MiXCR from the 5' RACE reads. This table has 1.8 million or so distinct CDR3 sequences, about two fifths appearing once. This CDR3 has 18 amino acids. Trimming cost V 6 bases and J 0 bases; bases outside gene matches: 13. Germline loops: CDR1 SGHRS, CDR2 YFSETQ. This entry is derived from a study of blood T cells in healthy people across ages. Study-wide points: It was the long-lived donors that had more naive CD4+ cells and higher diversity than aged donors.

The sequence derives from a human donor in good health. The sample consisted of blood. This sequence joins TRBV5-1 and TRBJ2-1; 9 bases are shared with TRBD1. CDR3 region: CASTGQGSPRSSYNEQFF. In DNA, the CDR3 is TGCGCCAGCACTGGACAGGGGTCCCCCCGGAGCTCCTACAATGAGCAGTTCTTC.